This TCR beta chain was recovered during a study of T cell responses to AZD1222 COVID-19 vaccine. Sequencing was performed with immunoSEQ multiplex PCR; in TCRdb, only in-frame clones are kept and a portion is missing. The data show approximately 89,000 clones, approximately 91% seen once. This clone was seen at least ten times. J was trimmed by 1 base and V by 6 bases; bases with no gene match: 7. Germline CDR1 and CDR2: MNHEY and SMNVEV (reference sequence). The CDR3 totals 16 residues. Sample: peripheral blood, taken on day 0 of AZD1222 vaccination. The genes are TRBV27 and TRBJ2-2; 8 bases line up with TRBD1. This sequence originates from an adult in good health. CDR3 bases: TGTGCCAGCAGAGGACAGGGACTTGTGAACACCGGGGAGCTGTTTTTT. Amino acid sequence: CASRGQGLVNTGELFF.